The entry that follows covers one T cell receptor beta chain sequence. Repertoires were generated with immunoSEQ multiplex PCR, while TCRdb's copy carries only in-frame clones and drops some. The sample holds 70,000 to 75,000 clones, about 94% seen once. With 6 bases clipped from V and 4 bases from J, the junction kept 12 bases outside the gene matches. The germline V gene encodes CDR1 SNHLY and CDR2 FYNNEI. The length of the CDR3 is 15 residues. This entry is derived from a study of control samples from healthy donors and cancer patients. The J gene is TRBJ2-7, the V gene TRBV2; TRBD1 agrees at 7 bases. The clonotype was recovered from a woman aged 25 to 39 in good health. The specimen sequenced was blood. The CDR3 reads CASRRGQVLLYEQYF. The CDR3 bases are TGTGCCAGCAGGAGAGGACAGGTTCTTTTATACGAGCAGTACTTC.